The clone carrying this T cell receptor beta chain was seen only a few times. What it binds is unknown. The length of the CDR3 is 13 residues. Trimming left V 6 bases short and J 0 bases short, with 8 bases between. Germline lookup yields CDR1 MNHEY and CDR2 SVGAGI. The entry originates in a study of T cell responses to AZD1222 COVID-19 vaccine. Study results and caveats: The study sampled repertoires only after the peak T cell response. Spike-specific TCR breadth rose after two AZD1222 doses, and depth rose as well. Spike was spanned by vaccine-associated CD4 TCRs, which were dominant at 160-218 and 743-854.

Some clones are missing from TCRdb's copy, which holds only in-frame ones; the method was immunoSEQ multiplex PCR. The sample contains approximately 71,000 clones, approximately 80% of which appear only once. The clonotype comes from an adult in good health. This chain uses TRBV6-5 with TRBJ1-1; D ambiguous. The source was peripheral blood, collected on day 0 of AZD1222 vaccination. The DNA of the CDR3 is TGTGCCAGCAGACAGATTATGAACACTGAAGCTTTCTTT. It encodes CASRQIMNTEAFF.